This TCR beta chain was identified in a study of blood T cell repertoires in COVID-19. Under the authors' procedure: Using reference gene primer amplification, nucleated cell counts were estimated. Assay: immunoSEQ multiplex PCR; the TCRdb copy retains only in-frame clones and omits some. V, J and clone size derive from that table, while D and trimming were established from the DNA sequence. The sample consists of 150,000 to 200,000 clones, 70% to 90% of them appearing once. The CDR3 covers 15 residues. Germline V CDR1 and CDR2: SNHLY, FYNNEI. Trimming took off 4 bases at V and 0 bases at J, with 10 bases between the two ends.

The chain combines TRBV2 with TRBJ1-5; D gene ambiguous. The clonotype originates from a human donor in a cohort sampled during active COVID-19. The specimen was peripheral blood. The CDR3 reads CASSVGLDSNQPQHF. As DNA, the CDR3 is TGTGCCAGCAGTGTAGGACTCGATAGCAATCAGCCCCAGCATTTT.